This entry lists 25 T cell receptor beta chains sequenced from one sample in a study of blood T cell repertoires in COVID-19. Sequencing used immunoSEQ multiplex PCR; TCRdb keeps in-frame clones, though not all of them. The data show 110,000 to 150,000 clones, less than 85% seen once. The sequenced sample consisted of peripheral blood. The receptor set was obtained from a woman over 75 in a cohort sampled during active or convalescent COVID-19.

The CDR3 coding sequence is TGTGCCAGTAGTGCCCCCCATTTGAGCACTGAAGCTTTCTTT. The encoded protein is CASSAPHLSTEAFF. This sequence joins TRBV19 and TRBJ1-1; D not certain. V dropped 5 bases and J dropped 4 bases, with 14 bases sitting between them. Germline-derived CDR1 and CDR2 are LNHDA and SQIVND (reference sequence). The CDR3 totals 14 residues.

The CDR3 loop reads CASSGSGAGFTDTQYF. The CDR3 coding sequence is TGTGCCAGCAGTGGTTCAGGAGCGGGGTTCACAGATACGCAGTATTTT. The chain links TRBV7-2 to TRBJ2-3; 7 bases agree with TRBD2. This CDR3 has 16 residues. V trimming: 6 bases; J trimming: 2 bases; junction bases outside the gene matches: 11. Germline values: CDR1 SGHTA, CDR2 FQGNSA. Complete variable domain (other parts from reference TRBV7-2 and TRBJ2-3): GAGVSQSPSNKVTEKGKDVELRCDPISGHTALYWYRQSLGQGLEFLIYFQGNSAPDKSGLPSDRFSAERTGGSVSTLTIQRTQQEDSAVYLCASSGSGAGFTDTQYFGPGTRLTVL.

This rearrangement joins TRBV21-1 to TRBJ2-2; the table calls TRBD1, which could not be checked here. TRBV21-1 is designated a pseudogene. CDR3 length: 14 amino acids. This CDR3 is CASSRTQGPGELFF. The CDR3 DNA follows: TGTGCCAGCAGCCGCACACAGGGACCCGGGGAGCTGTTTTTT.

In regard to this clone: The sample carries other DNA sequences with the same CDR3. The chain couples TRBV18 to TRBJ1-2, with 8 bases identical to TRBD1. CDR3 length equals 13 residues. The trim removed 3 bases at V and 4 bases at J, leaving 1 base unmatched. Germline lookup yields CDR1 KGHSH and CDR2 LQKENI. Written as DNA, the CDR3 is TGTGCCAGCTCACCCGGACAGGGCTATGGCTACACCTTC. Amino acids: CASSPGQGYGYTF.

The rearrangement uses TRBV5-5 and TRBJ2-5, with D maybe TRBD2 (6 bases). The V end lost 1 base, the J end lost 1 base, and 11 bases lay between the germline ends. In germline, CDR1 is SGHKS, CDR2 YYEKEE (reference sequence). The length of the CDR3 is 15 residues. The CDR3: CASSLSGTVQETQYF. The CDR3 bases are TGTGCCAGCAGCTTGTCAGGGACTGTCCAAGAGACCCAGTACTTC.

The chain couples TRBV5-5 to TRBJ2-3; tentative D call: TRBD2 (5 bases). V was trimmed by 2 bases and J by 2 bases, leaving 9 bases between them. The CDR3 covers 14 residues. The germline gives CDR1 SGHKS, CDR2 YYEKEE (reference sequence). The CDR3 DNA follows: TGTGCCAGCAGCTTCTCGACTACCACAGATACGCAGTATTTT. It codes for CASSFSTTTDTQYF.

V is TRBV24-1 and J is TRBJ2-1; 7 positions match TRBD1. The CDR3 has 14 residues. The trim removed 7 bases at V and 4 bases at J, leaving 6 bases unmatched. The V gene's germline CDR1 is KGHDR and CDR2 SFDVKD. The CDR3 nucleotides read TGTGCCACCAGAGAGGGACAGAATTACAATGAGCAGTTCTTC. It translates to CATREGQNYNEQFF.

As to this clone: The sample has other DNA sequences that encode this CDR3 too. The V gene is TRBV7-2, the J gene TRBJ1-1; 10 bases are a match to TRBD1. Trimming took 4 bases from V and 5 from J; bases not matched to a gene: 4. Germline CDR1 SGHTA, CDR2 FQGNSA. The CDR3 sequence is 14 residues long. The DNA for the CDR3 is TGTGCCAGCAGCTCAGACAGGGGGCGTACTGAAGCTTTCTTT. This translates into CASSSDRGRTEAFF.

The chain couples TRBV5-1 to TRBJ1-2, with D perhaps matching TRBD1 (6 bases). Looked up from germline, CDR1 is SGHRS and CDR2 is YFSETQ. Between the trimmed V and J ends, which lost 10 bases and 4 bases, there was a span of 14 bases. The CDR3 has 12 amino acids. Here the CDR3 reads CAVRTALYGYTF. The CDR3 DNA reads as TGCGCCGTCCGGACAGCCCTCTATGGCTACACCTTC.

The CDR3 DNA reads TGTGCCAGCTCACCGCCCAAGGGGATCCAAAGCTATGGCTACACCTTC. This gives the protein CASSPPKGIQSYGYTF. The V call is TRBV18, the J call TRBJ1-2; maybe TRBD1 (5 bases). Germline assignment: CDR1 KGHSH and CDR2 LQKENI. V was trimmed by 3 bases and J by 4 bases, leaving 18 bases between them. The CDR3 extends over 16 amino acids.

This sequence joins TRBV6-4 and TRBJ2-3; TRBD2 is a possible D gene (5 bases). From germline, CDR1 is MRHNA and CDR2 SNTAGT. This CDR3 comprises 16 residues. V was cut by 3 bases and J by 3 bases, with 16 bases left in between. Here the CDR3 reads CASSERPGLSTDTQYF. DNA of the CDR3: TGTGCCAGCAGTGAAAGGCCGGGATTATCGACAGATACGCAGTATTTT.

V usage is TRBV3-1 (or the pseudogene TRBV3-2) and J usage is TRBJ1-5; 7 bases are a match to TRBD1. The CDR3 sequence is 18 residues long. Per the germline V gene, CDR1 is LGHDT and CDR2 is YNNKEL (reference sequence). J lost 1 base, V lost 0 bases, and 9 bases had no gene match. The CDR3 DNA sequence: TGTGCCAGCAGCCAAGATCGAGACAGGGTTGGGAGCAATCAGCCCCAGCATTTT. As protein: CASSQDRDRVGSNQPQHF.

The chain combines TRBV19 with TRBJ2-2; 8 bases agree with TRBD2. This CDR3 has 14 amino acids. Germline trimming cut 3 bases from V and 7 bases from J; bases unmatched to any gene: 4. Germline CDR1 reads LNHDA; CDR2 reads SQIVND (reference sequence). The CDR3 sequence: CASSIGGANGELFF. CDR3 in DNA: TGTGCCAGTAGTATCGGGGGGGCAAACGGGGAGCTGTTTTTT. The entire variable domain, with the rest obtained from reference TRBV19 and TRBJ2-2, is as follows: DGGITQSPKYLFRKEGQNVTLSCEQNLNHDAMYWYRQDPGQGLRLIYYSQIVNDFQKGDIAEGYSVSREKKESFPLTVTSAQKNPTAFYLCASSIGGANGELFFGEGSRLTVL.

This sequence joins TRBV9 and TRBJ2-7; TRBD2 might be the D (5 bases). Germline CDR1 and CDR2: SGDLS and YYNGEE. V lost 4 bases and J lost 5, with 16 bases in between. This CDR3 is 14 amino acids long. CDR3 in amino acids: CASSPGLRADEQYF. CDR3 sequence (DNA): TGTGCCAGCAGCCCTGGACTGAGGGCGGACGAGCAGTACTTC.

The J gene is TRBJ2-5, the V gene TRBV2; D not certain. The CDR3 sequence is 13 residues long. Germline V gives CDR1 SNHLY, CDR2 FYNNEI. Trimming removed 4 bases from V and 2 bases from J, with 8 bases in between. This chain's CDR3 is CASSGHPQETQYF. The CDR3 nucleotides are TGTGCCAGCAGTGGACATCCTCAAGAGACCCAGTACTTC.

The genes are TRBV29-1 and TRBJ2-5; D perhaps matches TRBD1 (7 bases). Germline CDR1 SQVTM, CDR2 ANQGSEA. Trimming left V 3 bases short and J 5 bases short, with 19 bases between. The CDR3 consists of 15 residues. The DNA of the CDR3 is TGCAGCGTTGACCCGTCAGGGGGGCGCCGTGAGACCCAGTACTTC. Translated, it gives CSVDPSGGRRETQYF.

The chain joins TRBV7-9 to TRBJ2-7; 8 bases line up with TRBD1. Germline CDR1 SEHNR, CDR2 FQNEAQ (reference sequence). V dropped 4 bases and J dropped 0; count of bases not matched to a gene: 5. The CDR3 contains 15 residues. DNA for the CDR3: TGTGCCAGCAGCTCACGACAGGGGAGCTCCTACGAGCAGTACTTC. Translating it yields CASSSRQGSSYEQYF. The full variable domain, in which reference TRBV7-9 and TRBJ2-7 provide the parts outside the CDR3, is DTGVSQNPRHKITKRGQNVTFRCDPISEHNRLYWYRQTLGQGPEFLTYFQNEAQLEKSRLLSDRFSAERPKGSFSTLEIQRTEQGDSAMYLCASSSRQGSSYEQYFGPGTRLTVT.

In this sample, this clone turned up once. The CDR3 sequence is CASSLYNTEAFF. The CDR3 bases are TGTGCCAGCAGTTTATATAACACTGAAGCTTTCTTT. V usage is TRBV12-3 or TRBV12-4 and J usage is TRBJ1-1; D call uncertain. This CDR3 has 12 residues. Trimming left V 2 bases short and J 2 bases short, with 3 bases between.

V and J are TRBV6-5 and TRBJ1-2; possible D gene TRBD1, 5 bases. Trimming removed 6 bases at V and 3 bases at J, with 11 bases between. Germline CDR1 MNHEY, CDR2 SVGAGI. The CDR3 is made up of 13 amino acids. CDR3 nucleotides: TGTGCCAGCAGCGTAGGACATTACTATGGCTACACCTTC. Translating it yields CASSVGHYYGYTF.

The chain uses TRBV27 and TRBJ2-5; the D is unclear. There are 13 residues in the CDR3. CDR1 is MNHEY, CDR2 SMNVEV, per germline (reference sequence). With 6 bases removed from V and 0 bases from J, the gap between germline ends came to 8 bases. The CDR3 sequence is CASRNQNQETQYF. CDR3 in DNA: TGTGCCAGCAGGAACCAGAACCAAGAGACCCAGTACTTC.

The chain combines TRBV4-2 with TRBJ2-6; maybe TRBD2 (5 bases). V lost 4 bases, J lost 0 bases, and 13 bases lay in between. Germline CDR1 reads LGHNA; CDR2 reads YNFKEQ. The CDR3 covers 17 residues. The CDR3 loop is CASSPRPGYSGANVLTF. DNA for the CDR3: TGTGCCAGCAGCCCCAGACCGGGGTACTCTGGGGCCAACGTCCTGACTTTC.

The chain couples TRBV5-1 to TRBJ1-1; D is unresolved. This CDR3 spans 13 amino acids. The germline V and J ends were trimmed by 4 bases and 4 bases, with 11 bases remaining between them. Germline V gene lookup returns CDR1 SGHRS and CDR2 YFSETQ. The CDR3 nucleotides are TGCGCCAGCAGCCTCGTTTCAGGCACTGAAGCTTTCTTT. Protein product: CASSLVSGTEAFF. Complete variable domain (other parts from reference TRBV5-1 and TRBJ1-1): KAGVTQTPRYLIKTRGQQVTLSCSPISGHRSVSWYQQTPGQGLQFLFEYFSETQRNKGNFPGRFSGRQFSNSRSEMNVSTLELGDSALYLCASSLVSGTEAFFGQGTRLTVV.

J is TRBJ1-5 and V is TRBV18, with D maybe TRBD1 (5 bases). Germline V gives CDR1 KGHSH, CDR2 LQKENI. This CDR3 is built from 16 residues. V lost 1 base and J lost 5, with 15 bases in between. CDR3 loop: CASSPRGSGGDQPQHF. The DNA of the CDR3 is TGTGCCAGCTCACCACGGGGGTCGGGGGGAGATCAGCCCCAGCATTTT.

The chain combines TRBV6-5 with TRBJ2-5, with 10 positions matching TRBD2. In germline, CDR1 is MNHEY, CDR2 SVGAGI. This CDR3 region has 13 residues. The junction had 1 base not matched to a gene; V was cut back by 7 bases and J by 2 bases. The CDR3 DNA reads TGTGCCAGCACACTAGCGGGGCAAGAGACCCAGTACTTC. The encoded protein is CASTLAGQETQYF.

The V call is TRBV3-1 (or the pseudogene TRBV3-2), the J call TRBJ2-5, with a possible D match to TRBD1 (5 bases). The germline V gene has CDR1 LGHDT and CDR2 YNNKEL (reference sequence). The germline V and J ends were trimmed by 4 bases and 2 bases, with 11 bases remaining between them. CDR3 length: 14 amino acids. The chain's CDR3 is CASSRYRQQETQYF. In DNA form, the CDR3 reads TGTGCCAGCAGCCGTTACAGGCAACAAGAGACCCAGTACTTC.